This TCR beta chain was retrieved from a study of cytomegalovirus exposure and HLA in healthy donors. The V and J ends lost 1 base and 4 bases respectively, with 5 bases between them. Per germline, CDR1 MNHEY and CDR2 SMNVEV (reference sequence). The CDR3 has 13 residues. Whole-study results and caveats: With later analysis, a missense DCLRE1C variant became linked to TCR beta V- and J-gene trimming. CMV serostatus alone was available as immune exposure information.

Primers included in the PCR were 60 Vbeta and 13 Jbeta primers. Assay used: immunoSEQ multiplex PCR; TCRdb lists only in-frame clones, some missing. This sample has around 150,000 clones, with about 81% found just once. To note about this clone: What it recognizes is unknown.

The sequence was obtained from a woman aged 18-30 years in good health and CMV-seronegative. Sequencing was carried out using PBMCs. The chain has TRBV27 and TRBJ2-1; D ambiguous. This chain's CDR3 is CASSLWPYNEQFF. CDR3 in DNA: TGTGCCAGCAGTTTATGGCCTTACAATGAGCAGTTCTTC.